Below, 31 T cell receptor beta chains from the same sample are listed, as sequenced in a study of cytomegalovirus exposure and HLA in healthy donors. 60 Vbeta and 13 Jbeta primers were used in PCR. Repertoires were generated with immunoSEQ multiplex PCR, while TCRdb's copy carries only in-frame clones and drops some. There are about 150,000 clones in the sample; 60% to 75% occur only once, and 6.5% to 9% lies in the top ten. Sequencing was done on a sample of PBMCs. The source is a man in his thirties or forties in good health and CMV-seronegative.

This chain links TRBV28 with TRBJ2-7, with a possible D match to TRBD1 (6 bases). Germline V gives CDR1 MDHEN, CDR2 SYDVKM. Trimming stripped 6 bases from V and 2 bases from J, with 17 bases between. This CDR3 region has 15 residues. CDR3 DNA: TGTGCCAGCAGATCACAGGGCTCGGGCGCCTACGAGCAGTACTTC. Amino acid sequence: CASRSQGSGAYEQYF. The variable domain in full, completed from reference TRBV28 and TRBJ2-7, reads DVKVTQSSRYLVKRTGEKVFLECVQDMDHENMFWYRQDPGLGLRLIYFSYDVKMKEKGDIPEGYSVSREKKERFSLILESASTNQTSMYLCASRSQGSGAYEQYFGPGTRLTVT.

This clone occurred once. The chain recombines TRBV28 with TRBJ1-1; D is perhaps TRBD1 (5 bases). The CDR3 runs 16 residues. Germline V CDR1 and CDR2: MDHEN, SYDVKM. Trimming cost V 1 base and J 1 base, with 13 bases left between them. CDR3 bases: TGTGCCAGCAGTTTATTGGCATACAGGAAGAACACTGAAGCTTTCTTT. Its protein is CASSLLAYRKNTEAFF.

The genes are TRBV27 and TRBJ2-7; TRBD2 aligns across 7 bases. There are 15 residues in the CDR3. V dropped 2 bases and J dropped 5; count of bases not matched to a gene: 9. CDR1 and CDR2 from the germline V gene are MNHEY and SMNVEV (reference sequence). CDR3 amino acids: CASSLGRDPTHEQYF. The CDR3 DNA is TGTGCCAGCAGTTTAGGGAGGGACCCCACCCACGAGCAGTACTTC.

This chain joins TRBV14 and TRBJ1-4; 7 bases are a match to TRBD1. This CDR3 is built from 17 residues. Germline V lookup: CDR1 SGHDN, CDR2 FVKESK. With 0 bases clipped from V and 5 bases from J, the junction kept 9 bases outside the gene matches. The DNA for the CDR3 is TGTGCCAGCAGCCAAGATCGGGACAGAGTTCCGAATGAAAAACTGTTTTTT. This encodes CASSQDRDRVPNEKLFF. The whole variable domain, filled in from reference TRBV14 and TRBJ1-4, reads EAGVTQFPSHSVIEKGQTVTLRCDPISGHDNLYWYRRVMGKEIKFLLHFVKESKQDESGMPNNRFLAERTGGTYSTLKVQPAELEDSGVYFCASSQDRDRVPNEKLFFGSGTQLSVL.

This sequence joins TRBV27 and TRBJ1-4; 7 bases fit TRBD1. After removal of 4 bases from V and 5 bases from J, the junction contained 4 bases not matched to a gene. This CDR3 spans 14 amino acids. CDR1 and CDR2 (germline): MNHEY, SMNVEV (reference sequence). The CDR3 is CASSSGTVNEKLFF. CDR3 nucleotides: TGTGCCAGCAGTTCCGGGACAGTGAATGAAAAACTGTTTTTT.

J is TRBJ2-7 and V is TRBV19; D gene unclear. Germline-derived CDR1 and CDR2 are LNHDA and SQIVND (reference sequence). Trimming pared 4 bases from V and 3 bases from J, leaving 13 bases between. CDR3 length: 14 residues. For the CDR3, the DNA is TGTGCCAGTAGTAAGCCCTCCTCTCTCTACGAGCAGTACTTC. This sequence encodes CASSKPSSLYEQYF.

The chain employs TRBV19 and TRBJ1-1; 9 bases are a match to TRBD1. V gave up 7 bases and J gave up 3 bases; unmatched junction bases: 6. The germline gives CDR1 LNHDA, CDR2 SQIVND (reference sequence). CDR3 length: 14 residues. DNA of the CDR3: TGTGCCAGTACCCCGGACAGGGGCCACACTGAAGCTTTCTTT. Translating gives CASTPDRGHTEAFF.

The chain combines TRBV6-5 with TRBJ2-1; tentative D call: TRBD1 (5 bases). Trimming left V 7 bases short and J 7 bases short, with 14 bases between. CDR1 and CDR2 (germline): MNHEY, SVGAGI. CDR3 size: 13 residues. CDR3: CASNSTQGNEQFF. In DNA, the CDR3 is TGTGCCAGCAATTCAACCCAGGGTAATGAGCAGTTCTTC.

CDR3 DNA sequence: TGTGCCAGCAGTGTCAGGCTAGCGAGCAACAATGAGCAGTTCTTC. It encodes CASSVRLASNNEQFF. The chain recombines TRBV2 with TRBJ2-1; D may be TRBD2 (6 bases). V lost 4 bases and J 5 bases, leaving 15 bases between the germline ends. CDR3 length equals 15 residues. Germline V gene lookup returns CDR1 SNHLY and CDR2 FYNNEI.

The chain couples TRBV11-2 to TRBJ1-1, with D possibly matching TRBD1 (5 bases). Looked up from germline, CDR1 is SGHAT and CDR2 is FQNNGV. CDR3 length: 13 amino acids. V was trimmed by 8 bases and J by 1 base, leaving 11 bases between them. The CDR3 loop reads CASGQQQNTEAFF. CDR3 coding DNA: TGTGCCAGCGGACAACAGCAGAACACTGAAGCTTTCTTT.

The chain is built from TRBV19 and TRBJ1-4; the D gene is possibly TRBD1 (5 bases). Per the germline V gene, CDR1 is LNHDA and CDR2 is SQIVND (reference sequence). The CDR3 is made up of 14 amino acids. Trimming took off 3 bases at V and 8 bases at J, with 13 bases between the two ends. The CDR3 spells CASSISGMGEKLFF. CDR3 sequence (DNA): TGTGCCAGTAGTATTTCAGGGATGGGGGAAAAACTGTTTTTT.

This clone was counted a single time. The chain recombines TRBV5-5 with TRBJ2-5; perhaps TRBD2 as D (5 bases). The CDR3 spans 16 residues. Trimming took 4 bases from V and 0 from J, leaving 16 bases between them. Germline CDR1 is SGHKS and CDR2 is YYEKEE (reference sequence). CDR3 DNA: TGTGCCAGCAGCCCTGTGGGTAGCGCAGACCAAGAGACCCAGTACTTC. Protein sequence: CASSPVGSADQETQYF.

The V and J genes are TRBV9 and TRBJ1-1; D is ambiguous. Germline V lookup: CDR1 SGDLS, CDR2 YYNGEE. The CDR3 is 13 amino acids. The V gene lost 4 bases and the J gene lost 2 bases, with 9 bases spanning the gap. The CDR3 bases are TGTGCCAGCAGCTACGACACCAACACTGAAGCTTTCTTT. It specifies CASSYDTNTEAFF.

With respect to this clone: The junction does not match germline at one end; this may be a read error. The chain has TRBV5-1 and TRBJ2-5; D might be TRBD1 (6 bases). The germline gives CDR1 SGHRS, CDR2 YFSETQ. The CDR3 loop spans 16 amino acids. The CDR3 is CASSSGLTGAQEAQYF. In nucleotides, the CDR3 is TGCGCCAGCAGCTCGGGGCTGACAGGAGCCCAAGAGGCCCAGTACTTC.

The chain is built from TRBV19 and TRBJ2-7; weak D call: TRBD1 (7 bases). The CDR3 has 14 residues. V lost 5 bases to trimming and J lost 4 bases, with 15 bases between them. Germline-derived CDR1 and CDR2 are LNHDA and SQIVND (reference sequence). The CDR3 is CASSLQGGGYEQYF. CDR3 nucleotides: TGTGCCAGTAGTCTCCAGGGGGGAGGATACGAGCAGTACTTC.

This clone was found a few times. This chain connects TRBV7-9 to TRBJ1-2, with D possibly matching TRBD1 (5 bases). Germline CDR1 and CDR2: SEHNR and FQNEAQ (reference sequence). The V end lost 4 bases, the J end lost 8 bases, and 14 bases lay between the germline ends. CDR3 length: 13 amino acids. CDR3 bases: TGTGCCAGCAGCTCTCCCCTGGGGGGAGGCTACACCTTC. It translates to CASSSPLGGGYTF.

V usage is TRBV28 and J usage is TRBJ2-7, with 16 bases matching TRBD2. V shed 6 bases, J shed 6 bases, and the junction held 8 bases outside the gene matches. CDR1 MDHEN and CDR2 SYDVKM come from the germline V gene. The CDR3 spans 16 residues. CDR3 in amino acids: CASRPSGTSGRGEQYF. The CDR3 DNA sequence: TGTGCCAGCAGACCCTCCGGGACTAGCGGGAGGGGCGAGCAGTACTTC. Drawing the rest from reference TRBV28 and TRBJ2-7, the complete variable domain is DVKVTQSSRYLVKRTGEKVFLECVQDMDHENMFWYRQDPGLGLRLIYFSYDVKMKEKGDIPEGYSVSREKKERFSLILESASTNQTSMYLCASRPSGTSGRGEQYFGPGTRLTVT.

V gene TRBV6-1 combines with J gene TRBJ2-7; D might be TRBD1 (5 bases). The V gene's germline CDR1 is MNHNS and CDR2 SASEGT. V dropped 5 bases and J dropped 2 bases, with 13 bases sitting between them. There are 14 residues in the CDR3. This CDR3 reads CASSLTGLPYEQYF. The CDR3, as DNA: TGTGCCAGCAGTCTCACAGGTCTTCCCTACGAGCAGTACTTC.

V usage is TRBV14 and J usage is TRBJ2-7, with D possibly matching TRBD1 (6 bases). CDR3 length: 16 residues. V lost 1 base and J 3 bases, leaving 16 bases between the germline ends. The germline V gene has CDR1 SGHDN and CDR2 FVKESK. The CDR3 bases are TGTGCCAGCAGCCAAGCCCCAGGGGCCAGGGACTACGAGCAGTACTTC. It encodes CASSQAPGARDYEQYF.

The chain uses TRBV5-5 and TRBJ2-5, with 7 bases matching TRBD2. The length of the CDR3 is 13 residues. V shed 4 bases and J 5 bases; nucleotides not matched to a gene: 5. In germline, CDR1 is SGHKS, CDR2 YYEKEE (reference sequence). The CDR3 DNA reads TGTGCCAGCAGCCTCCCCGGGGGGGAGACCCAGTACTTC. This encodes CASSLPGGETQYF.

The chain links TRBV21-1 to TRBJ2-4; the table assigns TRBD1, which was not confirmed against the DNA. TRBV21-1 is tagged as a pseudogene. This CDR3 region has 12 residues. CDR3 bases: TGTGCCAGCAACGCGGACCTAAGGGGTCAGTACTTC. Translated, it gives CASNADLRGQYF.

The chain is built from TRBV11-2 and TRBJ1-1, with TRBD1 matching over 9 bases. Germline loops: CDR1 SGHAT, CDR2 FQNNGV. The J segment lost 4 bases and the V segment lost 2 bases, leaving 8 bases of the junction unmatched. The CDR3 is 16 amino acids. The CDR3 loop is CASSLPAGQGGTEAFF. CDR3 in DNA: TGTGCCAGCAGCTTACCCGCGGGACAGGGTGGCACTGAAGCTTTCTTT.

This clone turned up a few times. V is TRBV29-1 and J is TRBJ2-2; 9 bases map to TRBD1. With 3 bases clipped from V and 1 base from J, the junction kept 3 bases outside the gene matches. The CDR3 is made up of 15 amino acids. From germline, CDR1 is SQVTM and CDR2 ANQGSEA. CDR3 residues: CSVEAGQGNTGELFF. CDR3 coding DNA: TGCAGCGTTGAGGCGGGACAGGGGAACACCGGGGAGCTGTTTTTT.

This chain connects TRBV27 to TRBJ2-2; 8 bases line up with TRBD2. CDR1 is MNHEY, CDR2 SMNVEV, per germline (reference sequence). The trim removed 7 bases at V and 2 bases at J, leaving 6 bases unmatched. The CDR3 spans 15 residues. CDR3 in amino acids: CASNRAGANTGELFF. In DNA form, the CDR3 reads TGTGCCAGCAACCGAGCGGGAGCCAACACCGGGGAGCTGTTTTTT.

This chain uses TRBV30 with TRBJ1-2; 8 bases are a match to TRBD1. The germline V gene has CDR1 GTSNPN and CDR2 SVGIG (reference sequence). V lost 3 bases and J lost 3; bases outside the gene matches: 3. The CDR3 runs to 13 residues. DNA of the CDR3: TGTGCCTGGAGGGGGACAGGAGACTATGGCTACACCTTC. Encoded protein: CAWRGTGDYGYTF.

V usage is TRBV5-1 and J usage is TRBJ1-1; D is ambiguous. Trimming cost V 2 bases and J 4 bases, with 12 bases left between them. This CDR3 region has 14 residues. Germline V gene lookup returns CDR1 SGHRS and CDR2 YFSETQ. The CDR3 DNA sequence: TGCGCCAGCAGCTTAACACCGCCGTCCACTGAAGCTTTCTTT. This sequence encodes CASSLTPPSTEAFF. The full variable domain, its missing parts supplied by reference TRBV5-1 and TRBJ1-1, is KAGVTQTPRYLIKTRGQQVTLSCSPISGHRSVSWYQQTPGQGLQFLFEYFSETQRNKGNFPGRFSGRQFSNSRSEMNVSTLELGDSALYLCASSLTPPSTEAFFGQGTRLTVV.

The CDR3 loop reads CASSSAPGNEQYF. CDR3 DNA sequence: TGTGCCAGCAGCTCCGCCCCCGGGAACGAGCAGTACTTC. This chain connects TRBV11-3 to TRBJ2-7, with D perhaps matching TRBD2 (5 bases). V shed 4 bases and J shed 5 bases, with 12 bases lying between them. Germline V gene sequence: CDR1 SGHNT, CDR2 YENEEA. CDR3 length: 13 residues.

V gene TRBV6-5 combines with J gene TRBJ2-3; 9 positions agree with TRBD1. With V trimmed by 7 bases and J by 3 bases, 8 bases remained unmatched. This CDR3 has 15 residues. CDR1 is MNHEY and CDR2 is SVGAGI in the germline V gene. The CDR3 DNA sequence: TGTGCCAGCACTCCGGGACAGGGTTTTACAGATACGCAGTATTTT. It encodes CASTPGQGFTDTQYF.

Concerning this clone itself: Within the sample, other DNA sequences also encode this same CDR3. The chain uses TRBV19 and TRBJ1-1, with D tentatively TRBD1 (5 bases). The CDR3 is made up of 13 amino acids. Germline CDR1 is LNHDA and CDR2 is SQIVND (reference sequence). Trimming took off 6 bases at V and 11 bases at J, with 19 bases between the two ends. CDR3 sequence: CASSANQKGKAFF. The CDR3 nucleotides read TGTGCCAGTAGCGCTAACCAGAAGGGGAAGGCTTTCTTT.

This clone was counted once. V usage is TRBV9 and J usage is TRBJ2-5, with a tentative D call TRBD1 (6 bases). There are 14 residues in the CDR3. CDR1 is SGDLS and CDR2 is YYNGEE in the germline V gene. The V end lost 4 bases, the J end lost 0 bases, and 10 bases lay between the germline ends. CDR3 amino acids: CASSPRTDQETQYF. In DNA, the CDR3 is TGTGCCAGCAGCCCTCGGACAGACCAAGAGACCCAGTACTTC.

This chain connects TRBV27 to TRBJ1-1; TRBD1 is a possible D gene (5 bases). Germline CDR1 MNHEY, CDR2 SMNVEV (reference sequence). CDR3 length equals 15 residues. V lost 6 bases and J 5 bases, leaving 19 bases between the germline ends. The CDR3 loop reads CASSLGFSGGTEAFF. In nucleotides, the CDR3 is TGTGCCAGCAGCTTAGGGTTTTCGGGGGGAACTGAAGCTTTCTTT.